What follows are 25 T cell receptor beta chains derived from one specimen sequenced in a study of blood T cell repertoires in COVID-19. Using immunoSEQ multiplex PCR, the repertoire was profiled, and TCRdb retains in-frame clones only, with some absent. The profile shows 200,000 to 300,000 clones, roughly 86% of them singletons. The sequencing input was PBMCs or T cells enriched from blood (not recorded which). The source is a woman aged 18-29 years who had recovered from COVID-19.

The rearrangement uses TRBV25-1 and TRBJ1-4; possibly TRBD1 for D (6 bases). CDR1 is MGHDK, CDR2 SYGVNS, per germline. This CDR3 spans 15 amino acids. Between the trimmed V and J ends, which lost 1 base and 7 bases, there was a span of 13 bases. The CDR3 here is CASSESWGHTEKLFF. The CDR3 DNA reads TGTGCCAGCAGTGAATCGTGGGGGCACACTGAAAAACTGTTTTTT.

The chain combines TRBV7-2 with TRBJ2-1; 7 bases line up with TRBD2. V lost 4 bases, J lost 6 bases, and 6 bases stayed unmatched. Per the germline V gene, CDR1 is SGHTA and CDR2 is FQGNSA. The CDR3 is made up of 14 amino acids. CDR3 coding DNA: TGTGCCAGCAGCTACCGGACTAGACCCAATGAGCAGTTCTTC. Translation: CASSYRTRPNEQFF.

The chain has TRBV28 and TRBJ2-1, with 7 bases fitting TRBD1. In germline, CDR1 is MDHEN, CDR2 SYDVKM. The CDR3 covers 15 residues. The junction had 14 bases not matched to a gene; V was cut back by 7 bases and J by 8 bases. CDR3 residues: CASTPWGQRTDEQFF. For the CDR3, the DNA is TGTGCCAGCACCCCCTGGGGACAGCGCACGGATGAGCAGTTCTTC.

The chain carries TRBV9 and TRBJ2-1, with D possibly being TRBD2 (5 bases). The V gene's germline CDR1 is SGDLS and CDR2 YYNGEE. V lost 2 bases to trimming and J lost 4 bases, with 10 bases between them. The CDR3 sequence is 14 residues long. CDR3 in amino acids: CASSVSALYNEQFF. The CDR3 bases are TGTGCCAGCAGCGTTAGCGCCCTTTACAATGAGCAGTTCTTC.

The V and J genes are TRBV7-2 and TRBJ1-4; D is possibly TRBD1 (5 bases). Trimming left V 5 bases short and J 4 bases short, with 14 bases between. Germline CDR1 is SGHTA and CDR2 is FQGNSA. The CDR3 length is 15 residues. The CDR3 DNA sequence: TGTGCCAGCAGCCGCAGGGTGGGGCTTAATGAAAAACTGTTTTTT. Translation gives CASSRRVGLNEKLFF.

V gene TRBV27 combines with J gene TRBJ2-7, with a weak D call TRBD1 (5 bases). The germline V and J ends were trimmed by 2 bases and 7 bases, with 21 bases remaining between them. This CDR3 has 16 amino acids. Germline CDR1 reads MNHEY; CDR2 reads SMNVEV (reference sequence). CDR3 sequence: CASSLRQGVIGTEQYF. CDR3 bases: TGTGCCAGCAGTTTAAGGCAGGGTGTGATAGGTACGGAGCAGTACTTC.

The CDR3 bases are TGTGCCAGCAGCGTTGCGGTCGGGGGGTCCTACGAGCAGTACTTC. Residues: CASSVAVGGSYEQYF. V and J are TRBV7-2 and TRBJ2-7, with 7 bases aligning to TRBD2. In germline, CDR1 is SGHTA, CDR2 FQGNSA. This CDR3 spans 15 amino acids. The junction had 8 bases not matched to a gene; V was cut back by 5 bases and J by 1 base.

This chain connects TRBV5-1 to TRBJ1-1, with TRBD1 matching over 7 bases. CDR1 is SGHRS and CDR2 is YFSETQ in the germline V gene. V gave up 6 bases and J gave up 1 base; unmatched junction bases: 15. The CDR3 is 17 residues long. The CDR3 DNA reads TGCGCCAGCACCACAACAAGTGGGGCAGGGGGGAACACTGAAGCTTTCTTT. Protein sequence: CASTTTSGAGGNTEAFF.

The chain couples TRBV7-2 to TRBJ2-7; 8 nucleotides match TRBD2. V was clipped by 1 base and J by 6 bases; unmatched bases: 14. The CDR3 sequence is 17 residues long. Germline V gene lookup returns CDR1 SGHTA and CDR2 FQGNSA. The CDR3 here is CASSLVSVSGRDAEQYF. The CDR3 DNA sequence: TGTGCCAGCAGCTTAGTTAGTGTGTCCGGGAGGGATGCCGAGCAGTACTTC.

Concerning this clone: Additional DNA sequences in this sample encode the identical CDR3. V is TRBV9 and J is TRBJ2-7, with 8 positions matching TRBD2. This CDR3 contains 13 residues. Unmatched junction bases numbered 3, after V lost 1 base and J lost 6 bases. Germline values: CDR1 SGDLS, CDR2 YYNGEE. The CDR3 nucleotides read TGTGCCAGCAGCGTAAGCGGGGGTGGCGAGCAGTACTTC. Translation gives CASSVSGGGEQYF.

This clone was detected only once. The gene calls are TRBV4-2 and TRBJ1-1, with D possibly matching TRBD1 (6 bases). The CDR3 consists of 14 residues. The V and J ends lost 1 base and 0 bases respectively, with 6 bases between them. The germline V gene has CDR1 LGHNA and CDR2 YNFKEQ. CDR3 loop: CASSQGQVNTEAFF. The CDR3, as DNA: TGTGCCAGCAGCCAAGGACAGGTGAACACTGAAGCTTTCTTT.

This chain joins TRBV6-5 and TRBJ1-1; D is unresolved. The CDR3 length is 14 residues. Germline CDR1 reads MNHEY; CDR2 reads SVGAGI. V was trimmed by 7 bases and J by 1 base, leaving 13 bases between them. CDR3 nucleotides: TGTGCCAGCACTCTACGGCGGGAGAACACTGAAGCTTTCTTT. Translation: CASTLRRENTEAFF.

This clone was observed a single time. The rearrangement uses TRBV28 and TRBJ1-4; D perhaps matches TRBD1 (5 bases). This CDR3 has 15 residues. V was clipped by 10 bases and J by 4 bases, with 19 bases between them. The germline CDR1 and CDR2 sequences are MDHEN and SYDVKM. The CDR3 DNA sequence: TGTGCCATCCAAAACCCACTGGGGCTTAATGAAAAACTGTTTTTT. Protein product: CAIQNPLGLNEKLFF.

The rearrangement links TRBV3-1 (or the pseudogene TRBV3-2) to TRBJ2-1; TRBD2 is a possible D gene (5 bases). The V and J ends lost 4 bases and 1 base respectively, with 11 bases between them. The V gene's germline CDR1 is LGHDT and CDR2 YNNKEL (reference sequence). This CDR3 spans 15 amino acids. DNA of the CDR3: TGTGCCAGCAGCCGGAGCGGCCTTTCCTACAATGAGCAGTTCTTC. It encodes CASSRSGLSYNEQFF.

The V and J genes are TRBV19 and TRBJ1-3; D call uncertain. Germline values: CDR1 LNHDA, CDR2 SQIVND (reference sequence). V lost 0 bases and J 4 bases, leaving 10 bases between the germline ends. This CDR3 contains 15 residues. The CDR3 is CASSIDSAGGNTIYF. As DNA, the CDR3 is TGTGCCAGTAGTATAGATTCGGCAGGCGGAAACACCATATATTTT.

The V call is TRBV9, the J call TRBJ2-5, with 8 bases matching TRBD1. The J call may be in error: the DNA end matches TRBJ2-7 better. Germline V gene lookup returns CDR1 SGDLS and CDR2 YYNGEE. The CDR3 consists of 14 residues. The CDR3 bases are TGTGCCAGCTCCCGACAGGGGACCTCCTACGAGCAGTACTTC. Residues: CASSRQGTSYEQYF.

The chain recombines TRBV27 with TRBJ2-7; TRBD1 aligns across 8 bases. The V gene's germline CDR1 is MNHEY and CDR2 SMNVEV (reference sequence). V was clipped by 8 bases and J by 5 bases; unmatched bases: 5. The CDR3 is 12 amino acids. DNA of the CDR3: TGTGCCAGCGGTTACAGGGGGGACGAGCAGTACTTC. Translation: CASGYRGDEQYF.

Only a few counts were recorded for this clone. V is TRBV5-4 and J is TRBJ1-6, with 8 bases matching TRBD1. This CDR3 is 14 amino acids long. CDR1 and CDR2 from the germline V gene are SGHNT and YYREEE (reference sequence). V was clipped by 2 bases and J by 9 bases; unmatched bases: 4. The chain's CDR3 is CASSFGQGLSPLHF. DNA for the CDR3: TGTGCCAGCAGCTTCGGACAGGGCCTTTCACCCCTCCACTTT.

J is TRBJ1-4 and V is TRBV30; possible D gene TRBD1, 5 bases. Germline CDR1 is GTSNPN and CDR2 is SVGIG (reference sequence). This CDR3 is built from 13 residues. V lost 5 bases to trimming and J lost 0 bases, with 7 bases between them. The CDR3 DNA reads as TGTGCCTGGGGGGGAGCAACTAATGAAAAACTGTTTTTT. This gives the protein CAWGGATNEKLFF.

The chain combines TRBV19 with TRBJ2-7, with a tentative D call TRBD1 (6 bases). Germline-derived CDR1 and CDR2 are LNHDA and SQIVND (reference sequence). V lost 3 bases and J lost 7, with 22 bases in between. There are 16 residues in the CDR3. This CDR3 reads CASSILVTGWSKEQYF. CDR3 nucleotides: TGTGCCAGTAGTATTTTGGTCACAGGGTGGTCGAAGGAGCAGTACTTC.

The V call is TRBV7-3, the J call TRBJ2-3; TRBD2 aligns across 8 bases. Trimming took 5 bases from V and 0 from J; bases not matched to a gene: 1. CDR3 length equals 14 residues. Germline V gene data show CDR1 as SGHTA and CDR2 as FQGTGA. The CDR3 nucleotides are TGTGCCAGCAGCACTAGCGGTAGCACAGATACGCAGTATTTT. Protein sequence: CASSTSGSTDTQYF. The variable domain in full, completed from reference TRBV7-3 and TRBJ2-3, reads GAGVSQTPSNKVTEKGKYVELRCDPISGHTALYWYRQSLGQGPEFLIYFQGTGAADDSGLPNDRFFAVRPEGSVSTLKIQRTERGDSAVYLCASSTSGSTDTQYFGPGTRLTVL.

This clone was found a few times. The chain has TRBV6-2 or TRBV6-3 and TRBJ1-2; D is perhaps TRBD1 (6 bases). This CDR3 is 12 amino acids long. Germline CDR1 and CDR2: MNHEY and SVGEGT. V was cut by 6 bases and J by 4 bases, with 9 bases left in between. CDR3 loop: CASSRGFYGYTF. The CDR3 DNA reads TGTGCCAGCAGCAGGGGCTTCTATGGCTACACCTTC.

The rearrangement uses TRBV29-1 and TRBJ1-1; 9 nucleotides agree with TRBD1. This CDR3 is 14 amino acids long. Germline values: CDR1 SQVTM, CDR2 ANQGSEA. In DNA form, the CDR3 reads TGCAGTTACACAGGGGGCCCCATGAACACTGAAGCTTTCTTT. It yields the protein CSYTGGPMNTEAFF.

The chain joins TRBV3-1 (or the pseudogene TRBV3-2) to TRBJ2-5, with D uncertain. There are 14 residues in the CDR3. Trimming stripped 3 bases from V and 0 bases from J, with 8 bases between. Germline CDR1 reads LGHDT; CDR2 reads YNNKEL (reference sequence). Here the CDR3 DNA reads TGTGCCAGCAGCCAGCCGGGTCACCAAGAGACCCAGTACTTC. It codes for CASSQPGHQETQYF.

The CDR3 sequence is CASSQEVLQETQYF. As DNA, the CDR3 is TGTGCCAGCAGCCAAGAGGTGTTGCAAGAGACCCAGTACTTC. The genes are TRBV16 and TRBJ2-5; D call uncertain. This CDR3 contains 14 residues. Germline values: CDR1 KGHSY, CDR2 FQNENV. V was trimmed by 2 bases and J by 2 bases, leaving 9 bases between them.